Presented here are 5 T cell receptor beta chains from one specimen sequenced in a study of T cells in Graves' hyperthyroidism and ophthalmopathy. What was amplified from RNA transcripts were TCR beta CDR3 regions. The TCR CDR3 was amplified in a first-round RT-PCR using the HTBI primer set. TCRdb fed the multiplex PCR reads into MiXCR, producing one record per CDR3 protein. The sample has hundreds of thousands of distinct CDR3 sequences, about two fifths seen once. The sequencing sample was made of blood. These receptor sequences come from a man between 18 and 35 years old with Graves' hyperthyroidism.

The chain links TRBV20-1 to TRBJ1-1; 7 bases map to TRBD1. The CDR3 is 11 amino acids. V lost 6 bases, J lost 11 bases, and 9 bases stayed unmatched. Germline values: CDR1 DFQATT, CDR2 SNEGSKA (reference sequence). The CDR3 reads CSASGGGLAFF. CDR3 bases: TGCAGTGCGTCAGGGGGGGGGCTGGCTTTCTTT.

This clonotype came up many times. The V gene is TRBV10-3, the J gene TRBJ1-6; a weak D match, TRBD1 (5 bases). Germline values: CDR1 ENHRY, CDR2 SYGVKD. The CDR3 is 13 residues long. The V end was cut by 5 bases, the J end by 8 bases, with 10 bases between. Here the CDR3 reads CAISPRVDSPLHF. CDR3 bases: TGTGCCATCAGTCCCAGGGTTGATTCACCCCTCCACTTT.

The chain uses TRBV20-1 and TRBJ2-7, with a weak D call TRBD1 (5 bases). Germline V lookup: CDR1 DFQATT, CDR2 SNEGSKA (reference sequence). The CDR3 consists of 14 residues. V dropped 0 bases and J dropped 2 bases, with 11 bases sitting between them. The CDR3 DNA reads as TGCAGTGCTAGAGATCCCAGGGCCGCCTACGAGCAGTACTTC. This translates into CSARDPRAAYEQYF.

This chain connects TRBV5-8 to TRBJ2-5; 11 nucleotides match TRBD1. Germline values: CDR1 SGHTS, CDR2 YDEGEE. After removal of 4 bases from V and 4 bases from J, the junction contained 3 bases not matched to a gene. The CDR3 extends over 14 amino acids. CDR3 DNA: TGTGCCAGCAGCGGGGGACAGGGGGTAGAGACCCAGTACTTC. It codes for CASSGGQGVETQYF.

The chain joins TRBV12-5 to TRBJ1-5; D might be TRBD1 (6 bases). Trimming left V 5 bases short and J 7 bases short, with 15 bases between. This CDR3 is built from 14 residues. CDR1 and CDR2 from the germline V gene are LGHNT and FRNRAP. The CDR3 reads CASGPDRIRQPQHF. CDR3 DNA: TGTGCTAGTGGTCCGGACAGAATTCGACAGCCCCAGCATTTT.